One sample yielded the 28 T cell receptor beta chains listed below, sequenced in a study of cytomegalovirus exposure and HLA in healthy donors (dated by TCRdb to the late 2010s). Library method: the immunoSEQ multiplex PCR assay. For the multiplex PCR, a mixture combining 60 forward primers for TCR Vbeta segments and 13 reverse primers for TCR Jbeta segments was used. Imported from immuneACCESS, the table was reduced by TCRdb to in-frame sequences with V and J called. These copies leave out some clones; in studies compared against another copy, an unresolved V gene accounts for under half, and the cause of the remainder is not known. The sample profile shows under 200,000 clones; 75% to 90% of them were found once. Around 0.3% of the sample is in the top ten clones. Sequenced input: PBMCs. The receptors originated from a woman in her twenties or thirties in good health and CMV-seronegative.

The chain has TRBV5-1 and TRBJ2-7; D possibly corresponds to TRBD1 (5 bases). V gave up 5 bases and J gave up 3 bases, with 15 bases separating them. CDR3 length: 14 amino acids. Germline CDR1 is SGHRS and CDR2 is YFSETQ. The CDR3 reads CASRDISDHYEQYF. The CDR3 nucleotides read TGCGCCAGCAGGGACATTTCGGATCACTACGAGCAGTACTTC. The variable domain in full, completed from reference TRBV5-1 and TRBJ2-7, reads KAGVTQTPRYLIKTRGQQVTLSCSPISGHRSVSWYQQTPGQGLQFLFEYFSETQRNKGNFPGRFSGRQFSNSRSEMNVSTLELGDSALYLCASRDISDHYEQYFGPGTRLTVT.

The count of this clone is one. The chain couples TRBV28 to TRBJ1-1, with TRBD1 identical over 7 bases. J gave up 0 bases and V 8 bases, and 9 bases lay outside the gene matches. Germline CDR1 reads MDHEN; CDR2 reads SYDVKM. The CDR3 has 15 residues. In nucleotides, the CDR3 is TGTGCCAGCGTATACAGGGGCGATATGAACACTGAAGCTTTCTTT. It encodes CASVYRGDMNTEAFF. Full variable domain (rest looked up from reference TRBV28 and TRBJ1-1): DVKVTQSSRYLVKRTGEKVFLECVQDMDHENMFWYRQDPGLGLRLIYFSYDVKMKEKGDIPEGYSVSREKKERFSLILESASTNQTSMYLCASVYRGDMNTEAFFGQGTRLTVV.

The chain is built from TRBV5-1 and TRBJ2-2; no reliable D call. Germline values: CDR1 SGHRS, CDR2 YFSETQ. The germline V and J ends were trimmed by 0 bases and 7 bases, with 4 bases remaining between them. CDR3 length: 12 residues. CDR3 amino acids: CASSLAFGELFF. The CDR3 region has the DNA TGCGCCAGCAGCTTGGCTTTCGGGGAGCTGTTTTTT.

The chain is built from TRBV28 and TRBJ2-3; tentative D call: TRBD2 (5 bases). Germline lookup yields CDR1 MDHEN and CDR2 SYDVKM. The V and J ends lost 2 bases and 2 bases respectively, with 8 bases between them. This CDR3 region has 14 residues. CDR3 in DNA: TGTGCCAGCAGTTTAACGGGATACACAGATACGCAGTATTTT. As protein: CASSLTGYTDTQYF.

The V gene is TRBV19, the J gene TRBJ2-7; tentative D call: TRBD1 (6 bases). There are 14 residues in the CDR3. Germline CDR1 and CDR2: LNHDA and SQIVND (reference sequence). The ends were cut back, 5 bases at V and 0 bases at J, with 11 bases in the middle. CDR3 in amino acids: CASSLTGLSYEQYF. DNA of the CDR3: TGTGCCAGTAGTTTGACAGGTCTCTCCTACGAGCAGTACTTC.

This rearrangement joins TRBV11-2 to TRBJ1-2; 7 bases map to TRBD1. The CDR3 totals 15 residues. The V and J ends lost 5 bases and 2 bases, in that order; junction bases with no gene match: 8. Germline values: CDR1 SGHAT, CDR2 FQNNGV. This chain's CDR3 is CASSTLDRRNYGYTF. CDR3 bases: TGTGCCAGCAGCACCCTGGACAGGCGAAACTATGGCTACACCTTC.

This clone was seen a handful of times. The gene calls are TRBV5-1 and TRBJ2-5; D is ambiguous. Germline loops: CDR1 SGHRS, CDR2 YFSETQ. Deletions cut 0 bases from V and 3 bases from J, with 6 bases between. The CDR3 is 13 residues long. In nucleotides, the CDR3 is TGCGCCAGCAGCTTGGGAGCCGAAGAGACCCAGTACTTC. As protein: CASSLGAEETQYF.

This clone appeared a single time. This chain uses TRBV6-5 with TRBJ2-1; no firm D call. The length of the CDR3 is 11 residues. The V gene lost 5 bases and the J gene lost 8 bases, with 7 bases spanning the gap. Per the germline V gene, CDR1 is MNHEY and CDR2 is SVGAGI. CDR3 protein: CASSLLDEQFF. For the CDR3, the DNA is TGTGCCAGCAGTCTCCTAGATGAGCAGTTCTTC.

The chain carries TRBV29-1 and TRBJ2-1; 10 nucleotides match TRBD1. The V gene's germline CDR1 is SQVTM and CDR2 ANQGSEA. With V trimmed by 7 bases and J by 15 bases, 21 bases remained unmatched. The CDR3 is 15 amino acids. CDR3 DNA: TGCAGCGCAGACCGGGACAGGGGATTGTTGGGGGCAGGGTTCTTC. Translation: CSADRDRGLLGAGFF.

V usage is TRBV6-1 and J usage is TRBJ2-2; maybe TRBD2 (5 bases). CDR3 length: 15 amino acids. V lost 4 bases to trimming and J lost 2 bases, with 11 bases between them. Germline V gene sequence: CDR1 MNHNS, CDR2 SASEGT. The CDR3 loop is CASSGQLANTGELFF. CDR3 in DNA: TGTGCCAGCAGTGGCCAGCTAGCTAACACCGGGGAGCTGTTTTTT.

The rearrangement links TRBV2 to TRBJ2-7; D perhaps matches TRBD2 (6 bases). V gave up 6 bases and J gave up 9 bases, with 18 bases separating them. The CDR3 runs 13 residues. Germline V gene data show CDR1 as SNHLY and CDR2 as FYNNEI. The DNA for the CDR3 is TGTGCCAGCAGGGGACTTGGAACTTTAGCGCAGTACTTC. It translates to CASRGLGTLAQYF.

The V gene is TRBV9, the J gene TRBJ2-7, with D perhaps TRBD2 (5 bases). V was shortened by 1 base and J by 3 bases, with 14 bases between the two germline ends. CDR1 and CDR2 from the germline V gene are SGDLS and YYNGEE. The CDR3 covers 15 residues. This chain's CDR3 is CASSVKGDGIYEQYF. The CDR3 DNA is TGTGCCAGCAGCGTAAAAGGAGACGGGATCTACGAGCAGTACTTC.

The chain joins TRBV28 to TRBJ1-1; TRBD1 matches 8 bases. The CDR3 sequence is 13 residues long. V lost 6 bases and J lost 7; bases outside the gene matches: 7. CDR1 is MDHEN and CDR2 is SYDVKM in the germline V gene. CDR3 amino acids: CASSETGDFEAFF. The DNA of the CDR3 is TGTGCCAGCAGCGAGACAGGGGATTTTGAAGCTTTCTTT.

The gene calls are TRBV28 and TRBJ1-5; 8 bases match TRBD1. Germline V lookup: CDR1 MDHEN, CDR2 SYDVKM. The V and J ends lost 3 bases and 5 bases, in that order; junction bases with no gene match: 3. This CDR3 is 14 amino acids long. The CDR3 sequence is CASSLGQEYQPQHF. As DNA, the CDR3 is TGTGCCAGCAGTTTGGGACAGGAGTATCAGCCCCAGCATTTT.

The rearrangement joins TRBV5-1 to TRBJ2-5; 7 bases fit TRBD2. TRBJ2-7 matches the DNA end more closely, so the J call is doubtful. The CDR3 has 15 residues. CDR1 and CDR2 from the germline V gene are SGHRS and YFSETQ. Written as DNA, the CDR3 is TGCGCCAGCAGCATAACGGCTAGCGGCTCATACGAGCAGTACTTC. This encodes CASSITASGSYEQYF.

The rearrangement links TRBV6-5 to TRBJ1-1; unclear D gene. Germline V gene lookup returns CDR1 MNHEY and CDR2 SVGAGI. V lost 1 base, J lost 1 base, and 7 bases lay in between. The CDR3 sequence is 14 residues long. CDR3: CASSYLTKNTEAFF. In DNA form, the CDR3 reads TGTGCCAGCAGTTACTTAACAAAGAACACTGAAGCTTTCTTT.

V is TRBV7-8 and J is TRBJ1-5; D ambiguous. CDR1 and CDR2 from the germline V gene are SGHVS and FQNEAQ. This CDR3 contains 13 residues. The V end lost 5 bases, the J end lost 0 bases, and 5 bases lay between the germline ends. As DNA, the CDR3 is TGTGCCAGCAGCCGAGATAGCAATCAGCCCCAGCATTTT. Amino acid sequence: CASSRDSNQPQHF.

CDR3 residues: CASSYSATIKNIQYF. The DNA for the CDR3 is TGTGCCAGCAGTTATTCGGCGACTATCAAAAACATTCAGTACTTC. V and J are TRBV6-9 and TRBJ2-4; possible D gene TRBD2, 5 bases. The V gene lost 0 bases and the J gene lost 3 bases, with 9 bases spanning the gap. There are 15 residues in the CDR3. Germline V gene lookup returns CDR1 MNHGY and CDR2 SVAAGI.

The gene calls are TRBV28 and TRBJ2-1, with 11 nucleotides matching TRBD2. The CDR3 sequence is 17 residues long. Germline V gives CDR1 MDHEN, CDR2 SYDVKM. J gave up 3 bases and V 6 bases, and 10 bases lay outside the gene matches. As DNA, the CDR3 is TGTGCCAGCAGACCAAGGGGACTAGCGGACTACTACAATGAGCAGTTCTTC. It yields the protein CASRPRGLADYYNEQFF.

A few counts support this clone. The chain couples TRBV6-1 to TRBJ1-5; D gene ambiguous. Germline CDR1 MNHNS, CDR2 SASEGT. The CDR3 contains 15 residues. Trimming cost V 7 bases and J 1 base, with 14 bases left between them. CDR3 nucleotides: TGTGCCAGCACTAACCCCGGGGTAAGCAATCAGCCCCAGCATTTT. It is translated as CASTNPGVSNQPQHF.

The V call is TRBV5-1, the J call TRBJ2-2; 7 nucleotides match TRBD1. The germline V gene has CDR1 SGHRS and CDR2 YFSETQ. V lost 1 base to trimming and J lost 3 bases; unmatched junction nucleotides: 0. The CDR3 is 14 amino acids. The CDR3 loop reads CASSLTGDTGELFF. Written as DNA, the CDR3 is TGCGCCAGCAGCTTGACAGGGGACACCGGGGAGCTGTTTTTT.

The chain uses TRBV5-4 and TRBJ1-1, with D possibly TRBD1 on 5 matching bases. Germline CDR1 is SGHNT and CDR2 is YYREEE (reference sequence). The CDR3 has 13 residues. Deletions cut 3 bases from V and 1 base from J, with 7 bases between. DNA for the CDR3: TGTGCCAGCAGCTACGACAGGAACACTGAAGCTTTCTTT. It translates to CASSYDRNTEAFF. Looking up the rest from reference TRBV5-4 and TRBJ1-1 gives the full variable domain: ETGVTQSPTHLIKTRGQQVTLRCSSQSGHNTVSWYQQALGQGPQFIFQYYREEENGRGNFPPRFSGLQFPNYSSELNVNALELDDSALYLCASSYDRNTEAFFGQGTRLTVV.

This clone appeared once. This chain joins TRBV7-2 and TRBJ2-7; 7 nucleotides line up with TRBD1. CDR1 is SGHTA and CDR2 is FQGNSA in the germline V gene. Unmatched junction bases numbered 3, after V lost 2 bases and J lost 5 bases. This CDR3 has 13 residues. The CDR3 loop reads CASSLNRGDEQYF. The CDR3 DNA follows: TGTGCCAGCAGCTTAAACAGGGGAGACGAGCAGTACTTC.

The chain combines TRBV5-1 with TRBJ2-1; 9 nucleotides match TRBD1. Germline V gives CDR1 SGHRS, CDR2 YFSETQ. This CDR3 spans 16 amino acids. The trim removed 3 bases at V and 1 base at J, leaving 5 bases unmatched. CDR3 in DNA: TGCGCCAGCAGCTGGACAGGGGCTTTGTCCTACAATGAGCAGTTCTTC. Its protein is CASSWTGALSYNEQFF.

The V call is TRBV15, the J call TRBJ1-5; D remains unclear. V was clipped by 1 base and J by 0 bases, with 7 bases between them. Germline values: CDR1 LNHNV, CDR2 YYDKDF (reference sequence). The CDR3 covers 15 residues. The CDR3: CATSRALYSNQPQHF. In DNA, the CDR3 is TGTGCCACCAGCAGAGCTTTATATAGCAATCAGCCCCAGCATTTT. The full variable domain, rest sourced from reference TRBV15 and TRBJ1-5, is DAMVIQNPRYQVTQFGKPVTLSCSQTLNHNVMYWYQQKSSQAPKLLFHYYDKDFNNEADTPDNFQSRRPNTSFCFLDIRSPGLGDTAMYLCATSRALYSNQPQHFGDGTRLSIL.

This clone was found once. V is TRBV23-1 and J is TRBJ2-5; 11 bases are shared with TRBD1. TRBV23-1 is an ORF for which the function is uncertain. The ends lost 4 bases at V and 6 bases at J; junction bases unmatched: 7. The CDR3 sequence is 15 residues long. CDR3 region: CASSLRRDRGKTQYF. DNA of the CDR3: TGCGCCAGCAGTCTAAGACGGGACAGGGGGAAGACCCAGTACTTC.

This clone was counted once. The chain uses TRBV29-1 and TRBJ2-5; perhaps TRBD2 as D (6 bases). The tail of the sequence fits TRBJ2-7 better, so the J call may be wrong. This CDR3 contains 14 residues. Looked up from germline, CDR1 is SQVTM and CDR2 is ANQGSEA. The CDR3 DNA is TGCAGCGTTAAGGCAGCCAGACTAGCCTACGAGCAGTACTTC. Translated, it gives CSVKAARLAYEQYF.

The genes are TRBV5-5 and TRBJ2-3; 9 positions match TRBD2. V shed 4 bases, J shed 6 bases, and the junction held 12 bases outside the gene matches. Germline V gene data show CDR1 as SGHKS and CDR2 as YYEKEE (reference sequence). This CDR3 region has 16 residues. The CDR3 coding sequence is TGTGCCAGCAGCCTTAACTTAGCGGGAGTGAGGGATACGCAGTATTTT. It translates to CASSLNLAGVRDTQYF.